This entry lists 27 T cell receptor beta chains sequenced from one sample in a study of CD8+ T cells in alopecia areata. RNA extraction was followed by reverse transcription into cDNA, which acted as the sequencing template. Clones were sequenced by immunoSEQ multiplex PCR, and TCRdb holds only the in-frame ones, with some missing. The sample contains roughly 150,000 clones, about two thirds of which appear only once. Material for sequencing was CD8+ T cells sorted from blood. The receptors derive from a human donor in good health.

This chain joins TRBV29-1 and TRBJ2-7; 10 bases line up with TRBD2. V was clipped by 7 bases and J by 1 base; unmatched bases: 7. CDR1 SQVTM and CDR2 ANQGSEA come from the germline V gene. This CDR3 is built from 14 residues. CDR3: CSATGTSASYEQYF. The CDR3 DNA reads TGCAGCGCCACCGGGACTAGCGCTTCCTACGAGCAGTACTTC.

The gene calls are TRBV19 and TRBJ2-2; D ambiguous. Trimming shortened V by 5 bases and J by 5 bases, and 9 bases separated the two germline ends. CDR3 length: 13 amino acids. Per the germline V gene, CDR1 is LNHDA and CDR2 is SQIVND (reference sequence). CDR3 protein: CASSLSATGELFF. CDR3 in DNA: TGTGCCAGTAGTCTTAGTGCGACCGGGGAGCTGTTTTTT.

Comments on this clone: The same CDR3 arises from other DNA sequences in this sample as well. J is TRBJ1-2 and V is TRBV29-1; D remains ambiguous. Germline CDR1 SQVTM, CDR2 ANQGSEA. The CDR3 spans 11 residues. Between the trimmed V and J ends, which lost 1 base and 6 bases, there was a span of 6 bases. The DNA for the CDR3 is TGCAGCGTTGAAGTTAGAGATGGCTACACCTTC. It specifies CSVEVRDGYTF.

The V and J genes are TRBV7-9 and TRBJ2-7; possibly TRBD1 for D (6 bases). The CDR3 is 15 residues long. Germline CDR1 reads SEHNR; CDR2 reads FQNEAQ (reference sequence). The V end was cut by 6 bases, the J end by 6 bases, with 21 bases between. The CDR3 loop is CASRATGWDMGEQYF. Written as DNA, the CDR3 is TGTGCCAGCAGGGCTACAGGGTGGGATATGGGCGAGCAGTACTTC.

This chain uses TRBV19 with TRBJ2-4; D is unresolved. The V end was cut by 1 base, the J end by 3 bases, with 10 bases between. This CDR3 spans 15 amino acids. The germline V gene has CDR1 LNHDA and CDR2 SQIVND (reference sequence). Here the CDR3 reads CASSIVGRNKNIQYF. The CDR3 DNA reads as TGTGCCAGTAGTATAGTCGGGCGGAACAAAAACATTCAGTACTTC. Variable domain in full (rest from reference TRBV19 and TRBJ2-4): DGGITQSPKYLFRKEGQNVTLSCEQNLNHDAMYWYRQDPGQGLRLIYYSQIVNDFQKGDIAEGYSVSREKKESFPLTVTSAQKNPTAFYLCASSIVGRNKNIQYFGAGTRLSVL.

This clone was recorded a few times. This sequence joins TRBV27 and TRBJ2-7, with 8 bases that match TRBD2. The CDR3 is made up of 15 amino acids. Germline V lookup: CDR1 MNHEY, CDR2 SMNVEV (reference sequence). J gave up 3 bases and V 6 bases, and 10 bases lay outside the gene matches. The CDR3 here is CASRQYSGIRYEQYF. CDR3 sequence (DNA): TGTGCCAGCAGACAATATAGCGGGATCCGCTACGAGCAGTACTTC.

In its sample, this clone was seen once. The gene calls are TRBV7-6 and TRBJ2-7, with TRBD2 identical over 8 bases. This CDR3 comprises 16 residues. Looked up from germline, CDR1 is SGHVS and CDR2 is FNYEAQ. V shed 2 bases, J shed 3 bases, and the junction held 9 bases outside the gene matches. The CDR3 DNA reads as TGTGCCAGCAGCTTATCGGTTTCGAGCGGGAGCTACGAGCAGTACTTC. This gives the protein CASSLSVSSGSYEQYF. Full variable domain (missing parts from reference TRBV7-6 and TRBJ2-7): GAGVSQSPRYKVTKRGQDVALRCDPISGHVSLYWYRQALGQGPEFLTYFNYEAQQDKSGLPNDRFSAERPEGSISTLTIQRTEQRDSAMYRCASSLSVSSGSYEQYFGPGTRLTVT.

This clone was counted between two and nine times. The chain links TRBV11-2 to TRBJ2-1; 10 bases align to TRBD2. This CDR3 has 14 amino acids. Germline values: CDR1 SGHAT, CDR2 FQNNGV. V gave up 5 bases and J gave up 8 bases; unmatched junction bases: 6. CDR3 amino acids: CASSTSTSGYEQFF. CDR3 nucleotides: TGTGCCAGCAGCACTTCGACTAGCGGGTATGAGCAGTTCTTC.

This clone has only one observation. V gene TRBV7-3 combines with J gene TRBJ2-2; no definite D call. The germline V and J ends were trimmed by 2 bases and 0 bases, with 10 bases remaining between them. There are 16 residues in the CDR3. From germline, CDR1 is SGHTA and CDR2 FQGTGA. The CDR3 DNA reads as TGTGCCAGCAGCTTAGGTCTCAATCCGAACACCGGGGAGCTGTTTTTT. Translated, it gives CASSLGLNPNTGELFF.

This clone was counted only a few times. The chain carries TRBV6-6 and TRBJ1-5; D is unclear. Trimming stripped 5 bases from V and 7 bases from J, with 12 bases between. Germline values: CDR1 MNHNY, CDR2 SVGAGI (reference sequence). There are 13 residues in the CDR3. CDR3 bases: TGTGCCAGCAGTGTATTAAAGGGCCAGCCCCAGCATTTT. It is translated as CASSVLKGQPQHF.

The chain links TRBV5-1 to TRBJ2-7, with TRBD1 identical over 9 bases. The CDR3 is 15 residues long. The ends lost 1 base at V and 3 bases at J; junction bases unmatched: 5. The germline gives CDR1 SGHRS, CDR2 YFSETQ. The CDR3: CASSLSDRGDYEQYF. The CDR3 nucleotides read TGCGCCAGCAGCTTGTCCGACAGGGGGGACTACGAGCAGTACTTC.

The chain uses TRBV6-4 and TRBJ2-3; 9 positions match TRBD2. This CDR3 has 15 amino acids. CDR1 and CDR2 from the germline V gene are MRHNA and SNTAGT. Trimming removed 3 bases from V and 11 bases from J; junction bases left unmatched: 12. CDR3 sequence: CASSDWREGLSKQYF. The CDR3 region has the DNA TGTGCCAGCAGTGATTGGCGGGAGGGCCTCAGTAAGCAGTATTTT.

The gene calls are TRBV6-5 and TRBJ2-5; D might be TRBD1 (5 bases). The V end was cut by 6 bases, the J end by 2 bases, with 16 bases between. The germline gives CDR1 MNHEY, CDR2 SVGAGI. The CDR3 is 15 residues long. The CDR3 region has the DNA TGTGCCAGCAGCAACGACGTGGGGCTACAAGAGACCCAGTACTTC. This encodes CASSNDVGLQETQYF.

The genes are TRBV25-1 and TRBJ2-2, with D unclear. Deletions cut 5 bases from V and 2 bases from J, with 6 bases between. Germline V lookup: CDR1 MGHDK, CDR2 SYGVNS. This CDR3 has 13 residues. This CDR3 is CASSTRNTGELFF. The CDR3 DNA is TGTGCCAGCAGTACCCGTAACACCGGGGAGCTGTTTTTT.

This clone was found a few times. The rearrangement joins TRBV5-6 to TRBJ2-1; 10 bases match TRBD1. The junction had 2 bases not matched to a gene; V was cut back by 4 bases and J by 7 bases. The CDR3 contains 13 residues. Germline-derived CDR1 and CDR2 are SGHDT and YYEEEE. CDR3 coding DNA: TGTGCCAGCAGCGGGGACAGGGGAAATGAGCAGTTCTTC. Residues: CASSGDRGNEQFF. Full variable domain (remainder filled in from reference TRBV5-6 and TRBJ2-1): DAGVTQSPTHLIKTRGQQVTLRCSPKSGHDTVSWYQQALGQGPQFIFQYYEEEERQRGNFPDRFSGHQFPNYSSELNVNALLLGDSALYLCASSGDRGNEQFFGPGTRLTVL.

V usage is TRBV6-5 and J usage is TRBJ2-5; tentatively, D is TRBD2 (6 bases). Trimming shortened V by 6 bases and J by 5 bases, and 19 bases separated the two germline ends. CDR3 size: 15 residues. Germline-derived CDR1 and CDR2 are MNHEY and SVGAGI. This CDR3 reads CASSGEEAVPETQYF. The CDR3, as DNA: TGTGCCAGCAGCGGGGAGGAAGCGGTCCCTGAGACCCAGTACTTC.

In its sample, this clone was seen a few times. The J gene is TRBJ2-1, the V gene TRBV5-5; weak D call: TRBD2 (5 bases). The V gene lost 6 bases and the J gene lost 5 bases, with 18 bases spanning the gap. CDR3 length: 15 amino acids. Germline CDR1 and CDR2: SGHKS and YYEKEE (reference sequence). For the CDR3, the DNA is TGTGCCAGCACCTCAGAGAAGGGAGTCGACAATGAGCAGTTCTTC. Translating it yields CASTSEKGVDNEQFF.

This clone has a handful of counts. The CDR3 nucleotides are TGTGCCAGCAGTAAAAGCTCTGGGGCCAACGTCCTGACTTTC. Translated, it gives CASSKSSGANVLTF. The chain employs TRBV6-5 and TRBJ2-6; D ambiguous. The germline CDR1 and CDR2 sequences are MNHEY and SVGAGI. This CDR3 region has 14 residues. Between the trimmed V and J ends, which lost 5 bases and 0 bases, there was a span of 5 bases.

The rearrangement links TRBV29-1 to TRBJ2-1; TRBD2 matches at 8 bases. V shed 4 bases and J 6 bases; nucleotides not matched to a gene: 2. The CDR3 sequence is 12 residues long. CDR1 SQVTM and CDR2 ANQGSEA come from the germline V gene. This chain's CDR3 is CSVVAGGNEQFF. In nucleotides, the CDR3 is TGCAGCGTTGTGGCGGGAGGCAATGAGCAGTTCTTC.

The V gene is TRBV28, the J gene TRBJ2-2, with 10 bases matching TRBD2. The CDR3 runs 16 residues. CDR1 is MDHEN, CDR2 SYDVKM, per germline. Unmatched junction bases numbered 8, after V lost 5 bases and J lost 5 bases. CDR3 protein: CASSGAGGPVTGELFF. In DNA, the CDR3 is TGTGCCAGCAGTGGAGCGGGAGGGCCAGTTACCGGGGAGCTGTTTTTT.

The chain has TRBV7-9 and TRBJ1-2; D is uncertain. The V gene's germline CDR1 is SEHNR and CDR2 FQNEAQ (reference sequence). The V end was cut by 5 bases, the J end by 3 bases, with 10 bases between. CDR3 length: 13 residues. In DNA, the CDR3 is TGTGCCAGCAGCGTGGAGGACTACTATGGCTACACCTTC. It codes for CASSVEDYYGYTF.

V is TRBV5-6 and J is TRBJ1-2; D unresolved. Germline CDR1 SGHDT, CDR2 YYEEEE. CDR3 size: 14 residues. V gave up 0 bases and J gave up 4 bases, with 10 bases separating them. CDR3 protein: CASSLEEGPYGYTF. Written as DNA, the CDR3 is TGTGCCAGCAGCTTGGAAGAGGGCCCCTATGGCTACACCTTC.

The rearrangement links TRBV29-1 to TRBJ2-7; 8 bases fit TRBD1. Germline trimming cut 4 bases from V and 5 bases from J; bases unmatched to any gene: 10. The CDR3 runs 14 residues. From germline, CDR1 is SQVTM and CDR2 ANQGSEA. The CDR3 DNA follows: TGCAGCGTTGGGGGGAGGACAGGGCTAAACGAGCAGTACTTC. The encoded protein is CSVGGRTGLNEQYF.

V gene TRBV2 combines with J gene TRBJ1-2; TRBD1 is a possible D gene (5 bases). This CDR3 has 14 residues. Germline V gene lookup returns CDR1 SNHLY and CDR2 FYNNEI. Deletions cut 7 bases from V and 3 bases from J, with 15 bases between. The DNA for the CDR3 is TGTGCCAGCACGGGAAGCAGGGCGGACTATGGCTACACCTTC. Protein product: CASTGSRADYGYTF. Variable domain in full (rest from reference TRBV2 and TRBJ1-2): EPEVTQTPSHQVTQMGQEVILRCVPISNHLYFYWYRQILGQKVEFLVSFYNNEISEKSEIFDDQFSVERPDGSNFTLKIRSTKLEDSAMYFCASTGSRADYGYTFGSGTRLTVV.

This clone was detected once. V usage is TRBV5-6 and J usage is TRBJ2-7; a possible D gene is TRBD2 (5 bases). V lost 5 bases to trimming and J lost 12 bases, with 18 bases between them. Per the germline V gene, CDR1 is SGHDT and CDR2 is YYEEEE. The CDR3 has 12 amino acids. The CDR3 nucleotides read TGTGCCAGCAGTTCGGCCGGGAAGGGTGCGTACTTC. Amino acid sequence: CASSSAGKGAYF.

V is TRBV27 and J is TRBJ2-3, with TRBD1 matching 8 bases. Per germline, CDR1 MNHEY and CDR2 SMNVEV (reference sequence). The CDR3 contains 17 residues. Trimming at V came to 4 bases and at J to 4 bases, leaving 13 bases not matched to a gene. CDR3 in amino acids: CASSSPGQGGIADTQYF. The CDR3 bases are TGTGCCAGCAGTTCCCCAGGACAGGGAGGAATCGCAGATACGCAGTATTTT.

V gene TRBV28 combines with J gene TRBJ1-5, with a possible D match to TRBD1 (6 bases). Trimming cost V 5 bases and J 4 bases, with 15 bases left between them. Germline V gene sequence: CDR1 MDHEN, CDR2 SYDVKM. This CDR3 is 15 amino acids long. This CDR3 reads CASSPRRTENQPQHF. The DNA of the CDR3 is TGTGCCAGCAGTCCTCGAAGGACAGAAAATCAGCCCCAGCATTTT.